These T cell receptor beta chains were read from a single sample in a study of blood T cell repertoires in COVID-19. The repertoire was sequenced with immunoSEQ multiplex PCR; TCRdb's copy has only in-frame clones and lacks some. The sample gives 250,000 or so clones, roughly 89% of which show up once; 4% to 5% is in the top ten. The sample comprised peripheral blood. The receptors derive from a woman between 40 and 50 years old who had recovered from COVID-19. Both conserved end residues are part of each CDR3. The D gene is left open where the match is weak. Clone size appears in some rows only: once, few, many, or a class for an expanded clone.

len	abundance	v_gene	d_gene	j_gene	CDR3nt	CDR3aa
15	.	TRBV28	TRBD1	TRBJ1-5	TGTGCCAGCAGTCCCCCGGGACAGGTTTTTCAGCCCCAGCATTTT	CASSPPGQVFQPQHF
15	.	TRBV24-1	.	TRBJ2-5	TGTGCCACCAGTGATACCCGTAGGGGGCAAGAGACCCAGTACTTC	CATSDTRRGQETQYF
14	.	TRBV5-1	TRBD2	TRBJ2-1	TGCGCCAGCAGCTTGTCCCTAGCGGGAGGCCAGCAGTTCTTC	CASSLSLAGGQQFF
15	.	TRBV6-5	.	TRBJ1-6	TGTGCCGTTAAGGGGGGGAGCTCCTATAATTCACCCCTCCACTTT	CAVKGGSSYNSPLHF
13	.	TRBV7-2	TRBD2	TRBJ2-1	TGTGCCAGCAGTCGGACCGGGAGGGCCGTCATGTTCTTC	CASSRTGRAVMFF
14	.	TRBV6-5	.	TRBJ1-1	TGTGCCAGCAGTTACTCGGAGGGGAACACTGAAGCTTTCTTT	CASSYSEGNTEAFF
13	.	TRBV3-1/TRBV3-2	.	TRBJ2-1	TGTGCCAGCAGCCCCTACAGGGTAGGGGAGCAGTTCTTC	CASSPYRVGEQFF
14	.	TRBV14	TRBD2	TRBJ2-3	TGTGCCAGCAGCCAGAGCGGAGCGGGGGGTTCAGCGTATTTT	CASSQSGAGGSAYF
16	.	TRBV6-2/TRBV6-3	TRBD2	TRBJ2-3	TGTGCCAGCAGTTACGCGATAGCGGGGGCCACAGATACGCAGTATTTT	CASSYAIAGATDTQYF
12	.	TRBV10-3	.	TRBJ2-1	TGTGCCATCAGTGACAGGGTAGATGAGCAGTTCTTC	CAISDRVDEQFF
15	.	TRBV7-9	.	TRBJ1-4	TGTGCCAGCAGCTGGGGTGCAGGGGCTTTAGAAAAACTGTTTTTT	CASSWGAGALEKLFF
13	.	TRBV6-2/TRBV6-3	.	TRBJ1-5	TGTGCCAGCAGTTATGCGCTCCGAGGCGCCCAGCATTTT	CASSYALRGAQHF
13	.	TRBV2	.	TRBJ1-5	TGTGCCAGCAGCTCTAAGGGGGTAAAAGCCCAGCATTTT	CASSSKGVKAQHF
19	.	TRBV2	TRBD2	TRBJ2-3	TGTGCCAGCAGCGGGACTAGCGTTACCTCTAGTGCTAGCACAGGTACGCAGTATTTT	CASSGTSVTSSASTGTQYF
13	.	TRBV24-1	TRBD1	TRBJ1-5	TGTGCCACCAGAGGGGGCGCGAATCAGCCCCAGCATTTT	CATRGGANQPQHF
15	few	TRBV2	.	TRBJ1-1	TGTGCCAGCAGTGACGTTTTGAGTCAGAACACTGAAGCTTTCTTT	CASSDVLSQNTEAFF
16	.	TRBV5-1	TRBD2	TRBJ2-2	TGCGCCAGCAGTTCTGATCGGGGGGCGAACACCGGGGAGCTGTTTTTT	CASSSDRGANTGELFF
15	.	TRBV27	.	TRBJ2-1	TGTGCCAGCAGTTTGGGGGCAAGCTCCTACAATGAGCAGTTCTTC	CASSLGASSYNEQFF
16	.	TRBV27	TRBD1	TRBJ2-1	TGTGCCAGCAGTTTTACACGGACAGGGCTATACAATGAGCAGTTCTTC	CASSFTRTGLYNEQFF
15	few	TRBV19	TRBD1	TRBJ2-7	TGTGCCAGTAGTCGGCCGGGACAGGGGAAATACGAGCAGTACTTC	CASSRPGQGKYEQYF
15	.	TRBV7-9	TRBD2	TRBJ2-3	TGTGCCAGCAGCTCGGGACTAGCGGGTCTAGATACGCAGTATTTT	CASSSGLAGLDTQYF
16	.	TRBV15	TRBD2	TRBJ2-5	TGTGCCACCAGCAGTGTTCTAACTAGCGGTTTGGAGACCCAGTACTTC	CATSSVLTSGLETQYF
13	.	TRBV5-4	.	TRBJ1-2	TGTGCCAGCAGCTTGGTAGGGGTGAATGGCTACACCTTC	CASSLVGVNGYTF
13	.	TRBV12-3/TRBV12-4	TRBD1	TRBJ1-5	TGTGCCAGCAGCCAGGGGGCTCGACAGCCCCAGCATTTT	CASSQGARQPQHF
14	.	TRBV12-5	TRBD2	TRBJ2-5	TGTGCTAGTGGTTTGATGGGAGGGGTAGAGACCCAGTACTTC	CASGLMGGVETQYF
17	.	TRBV14	TRBD2	TRBJ2-3	TGTGCCAGCAGCCAAGAATTGGCGGGAGTTAGCACAGATACGCAGTATTTT	CASSQELAGVSTDTQYF
18	.	TRBV7-9	TRBD1	TRBJ1-1	TGTGCCAGCAGCCTGACAGGGGGAGGATTCCTCATGAACACTGAAGCTTTCTTT	CASSLTGGGFLMNTEAFF
13	.	TRBV14	.	TRBJ2-1	TGTGCCAGCAGGTTCGGGGGCTACAATGAGCAGTTCTTC	CASRFGGYNEQFF
14	.	TRBV14	TRBD1	TRBJ1-2	TGTGCCAGCGACAGGAATCGACAGGGGAATAACCACACCTTC	CASDRNRQGNNHTF
15	.	TRBV11-2	TRBD1	TRBJ2-7	TGTGCCAGCAGAGATCCGGGACAGGGACATTTCGAGCAGTACTTC	CASRDPGQGHFEQYF
13	once	TRBV3-1/TRBV3-2	.	TRBJ2-5	TGTGCCAGCAGGGTAAAGGGAGACGGGACCCAGTACTTC	CASRVKGDGTQYF
9	.	TRBV3-1/TRBV3-2	.	TRBJ2-7	TGTGCCAGCAGCCAAGCGGGGGACTTC	CASSQAGDF
13	few	TRBV28	TRBD2	TRBJ2-2	TGTGCCGCCCGGGAGGGGAACACCGGGGAGCTGTTTTTT	CAAREGNTGELFF
17	.	TRBV15	TRBD2	TRBJ2-3	TGTGCCACCAGCATAGGATCCCTAGCGGGGGGCACAGATACGCAGTATTTT	CATSIGSLAGGTDTQYF
15	.	TRBV19	.	TRBJ1-1	TGTGCCAGTAGTATCTCTGCGTGGAGTCCTCAGGGGGCTTTCTTT	CASSISAWSPQGAFF
14	few	TRBV4-1	.	TRBJ1-1	TGCGCCAGCAGCCACCCACAGGCCTTCCCTGAAGCTTTCTTT	CASSHPQAFPEAFF
15	.	TRBV7-6	TRBD1	TRBJ1-6	TGTGCCAGCAGCTACGCCGGGACAGACAATTCACCCCTCCACTTT	CASSYAGTDNSPLHF
16	once	TRBV4-1	TRBD1	TRBJ2-7	TGCGCCAGCAGCCAAGATCCGGGACAGGGTAACCACGAGCAGTACTTC	CASSQDPGQGNHEQYF
19	.	TRBV4-3	TRBD2	TRBJ2-2	TGCGCCAGCAGCCAAGAAGCAACTAGCGGGAGGTTGAACACCGGGGAGCTGTTTTTT	CASSQEATSGRLNTGELFF
14	.	TRBV29-1	TRBD2	TRBJ2-1	TGCAGCGTTATCGGTGGGCGGGGGTACAATGAGCAGTTCTTC	CSVIGGRGYNEQFF
16	.	TRBV5-4	.	TRBJ1-6	TGTGCCAGCAGCTTGGATACGACGCCGGAGGGGTCACCCCTCCACTTT	CASSLDTTPEGSPLHF
15	.	TRBV2	TRBD2	TRBJ2-7	TGTGCCAGCAGTGAAAGCGGGGGGATATCCTACGAGCAGTACTTC	CASSESGGISYEQYF